This is a list of T cell receptor beta chains from one sample in a study of regulatory T cells in long-lasting Graves disease. One entry per CDR3 protein results from TCRdb running MiXCR on the multiplex PCR reads. This sample has about 290,000 distinct CDR3 sequences, with 22% found just once. The sample in question was peripheral blood mononuclear cells (PBMCs), obtained when the disease was refractory, from a patient treated with antithyroid drugs. The origin of the receptors is a female donor with Graves disease. Both conserved end residues are trimmed from each CDR3. The order of the fields is V gene, CDR3 protein.

>TRBV28
ASSFSNIAYEQY
>TRBV10-3
AIKSTDTDTQY
>TRBV15
ATSSDGGQLTDTQY
>TRBV5-1
ASSFEREQY
>TRBV28
ASSFPQFLGTGYEQY
>TRBV29-1
SVAPGLAGAGDIQY
>TRBV19
ASSFGRSYGYT
>TRBV4-3
ASSQDRRSIYEQY
>TRBV28
ASREQGAAYGYT
>TRBV2
ASSGLGTGIGEKLF
>TRBV7-2
ASSLGTGVAEQY
>TRBV6-2/TRBV6-3
ASRGPDYSGNTIY
>TRBV24-1
ATVREDQPQH
>TRBV3-1
ASSTTGWDGYT
>TRBV14
ASSPSLMSQY
>TRBV7-2
ASRFGGAGDEQY
>TRBV7-2
ASSSYGAGEKNIQY
>TRBV20-1
SAIPSGTAKDTQY
>TRBV9
ASSATSGSSYEQY
>TRBV12-3/TRBV12-4
ASREGTSGINEQF
>TRBV29-1
SVGWDRGSYEQY
>TRBV19
ASSMGYEQY
>TRBV6-9
ASSWRPPLRSNQPQH
>TRBV6-5
ASSYEGVLYNEQF
>TRBV5-1
ASSLVGAAKNIQY
>TRBV7-2
ASSLVFGGRAEAF
>TRBV18
ASFNSYEQY
>TRBV30
AWSGWDRTPYEQY
>TRBV19
ASRGGRMDLEQY
>TRBV29-1
SVEPTGGAAGYT
>TRBV28
ASSFTLLAERYQETQY
>TRBV30
AWSALTGVGQPQH
>TRBV9
ASSVVGGETQY
>TRBV7-2
ASSLGGGGKAGELF
>TRBV20-1
SARRGTSGIYEQY
>TRBV28
ASSFPGRGRNEQF
>TRBV28
ASSSGDRGLYEQY
>TRBV20-1
SASGRISNQPQH
>TRBV19
ASSTGYVSTGELF
>TRBV12-3/TRBV12-4
ASCPRGGALRDKTQY
>TRBV4-2
ASSQYPMSGELF
>TRBV28
ASSVQGASYEQY
>TRBV7-2
ASSLLVYGYT
>TRBV20-1
SGGLGSYNEQF
>TRBV30
AWAQTSGPYEQY
>TRBV11-2
ASRPQGALDSPLH
>TRBV7-2
ASSLTAGKPQH
>TRBV30
AWSEGLNTEAF
>TRBV20-1
SAHPHGANYGYT
>TRBV6-5
ASRLGTGSYEQY
>TRBV10-3
AISDYFGLGYGYT
>TRBV7-9
ASSPGTSAYEQY